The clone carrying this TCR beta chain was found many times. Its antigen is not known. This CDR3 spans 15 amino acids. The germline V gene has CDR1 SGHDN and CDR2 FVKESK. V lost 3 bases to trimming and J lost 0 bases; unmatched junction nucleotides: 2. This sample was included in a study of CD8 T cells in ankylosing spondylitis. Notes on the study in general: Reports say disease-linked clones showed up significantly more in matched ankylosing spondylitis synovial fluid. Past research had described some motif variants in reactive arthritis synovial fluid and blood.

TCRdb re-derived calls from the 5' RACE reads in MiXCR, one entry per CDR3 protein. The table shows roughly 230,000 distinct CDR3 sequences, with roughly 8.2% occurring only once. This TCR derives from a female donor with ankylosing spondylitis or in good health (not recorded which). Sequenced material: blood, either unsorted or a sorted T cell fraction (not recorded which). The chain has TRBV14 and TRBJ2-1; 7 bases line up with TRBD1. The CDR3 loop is CASSHRGSSYNEQFF. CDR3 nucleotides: TGTGCCAGCAGCCACAGGGGGTCCTCCTACAATGAGCAGTTCTTC.